A single count supports the clone carrying this T cell receptor (beta chain). Its matching antigen is unknown. This record comes from a study of blood T cells in healthy people across ages. Findings of the study overall: Diversity figures derived from one million T cells were judged to underestimate the true value. The study could not conclusively compare naive and antigen-experienced cells, given its unsorted PBMCs. As age increased, TCR beta diversity per million T cells fell in a roughly linear fashion.

It was with a sample-barcoded 5' primer and a J-beta primer mix that a second PCR of roughly 7 to 12 cycles was run. Via MiXCR, TCRdb re-called the 5' RACE reads, giving one row per CDR3 protein. The repertoire holds 700,000 to 950,000 distinct CDR3 sequences, approximately 39% seen once, with 20% to 25% in the top ten. Germline-derived CDR1 and CDR2 are DFQATT and SNEGSKA (reference sequence). V gave up 7 bases and J gave up 0 bases, with 13 bases separating them. The CDR3 runs to 14 residues. Sequenced input: blood. The rearrangement joins TRBV20-1 to TRBJ1-3; the D is unclear. This clonotype was sampled from a woman aged 55-70 years in good health. DNA for the CDR3: TGCAGTGGAACGGACCCCAACTCTGGAAACACCATATATTTT. Translating gives CSGTDPNSGNTIYF.